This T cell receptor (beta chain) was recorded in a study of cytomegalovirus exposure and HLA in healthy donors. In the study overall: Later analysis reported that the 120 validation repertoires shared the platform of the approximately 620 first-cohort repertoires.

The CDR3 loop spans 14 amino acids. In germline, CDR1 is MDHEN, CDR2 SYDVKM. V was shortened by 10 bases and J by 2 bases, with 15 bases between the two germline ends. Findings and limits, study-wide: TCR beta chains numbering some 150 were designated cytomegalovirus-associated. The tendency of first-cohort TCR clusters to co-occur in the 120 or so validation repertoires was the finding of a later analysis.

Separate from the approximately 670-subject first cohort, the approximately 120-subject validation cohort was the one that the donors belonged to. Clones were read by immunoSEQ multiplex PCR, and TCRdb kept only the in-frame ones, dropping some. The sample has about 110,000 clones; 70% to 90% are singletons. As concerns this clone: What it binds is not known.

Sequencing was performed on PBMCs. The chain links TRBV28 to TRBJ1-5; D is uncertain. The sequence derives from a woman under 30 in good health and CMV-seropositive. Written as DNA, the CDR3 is TGTGCCACCGCGCTATCACGGGGCAATCAGCCCCAGCATTTT. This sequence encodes CATALSRGNQPQHF.